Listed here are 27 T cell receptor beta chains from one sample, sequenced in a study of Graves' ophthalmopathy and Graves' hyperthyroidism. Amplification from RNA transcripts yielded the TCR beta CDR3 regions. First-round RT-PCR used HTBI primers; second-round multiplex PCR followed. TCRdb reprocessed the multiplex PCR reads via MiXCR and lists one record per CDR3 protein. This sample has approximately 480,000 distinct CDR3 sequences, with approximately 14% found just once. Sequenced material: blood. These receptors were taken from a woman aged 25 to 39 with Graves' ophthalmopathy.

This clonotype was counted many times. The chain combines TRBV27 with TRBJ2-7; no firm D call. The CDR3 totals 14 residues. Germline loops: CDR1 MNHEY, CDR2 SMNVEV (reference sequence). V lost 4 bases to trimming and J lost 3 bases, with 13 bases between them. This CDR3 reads CASSSPRTSYEQYF. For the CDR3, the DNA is TGTGCCAGCAGTTCGCCCCGCACCAGCTACGAGCAGTACTTC.

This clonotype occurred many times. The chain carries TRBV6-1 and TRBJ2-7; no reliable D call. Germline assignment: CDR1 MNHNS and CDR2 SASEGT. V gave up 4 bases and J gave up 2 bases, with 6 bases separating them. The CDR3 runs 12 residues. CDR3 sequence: CASSVVAYEQYF. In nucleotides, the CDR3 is TGTGCCAGCAGTGTGGTCGCCTACGAGCAGTACTTC.

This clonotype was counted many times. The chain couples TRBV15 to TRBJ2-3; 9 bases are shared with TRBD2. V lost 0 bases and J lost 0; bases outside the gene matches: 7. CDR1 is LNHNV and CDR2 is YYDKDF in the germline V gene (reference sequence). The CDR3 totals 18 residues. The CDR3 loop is CATSRDRAGGPSTDTQYF. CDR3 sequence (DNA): TGTGCCACCAGCAGAGATAGAGCGGGAGGCCCCAGCACAGATACGCAGTATTTT.

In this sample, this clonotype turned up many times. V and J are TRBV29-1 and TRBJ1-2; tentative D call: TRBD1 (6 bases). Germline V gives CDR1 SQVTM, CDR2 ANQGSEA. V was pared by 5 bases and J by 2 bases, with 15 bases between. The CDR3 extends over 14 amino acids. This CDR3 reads CSVWDIDQNYGYTF. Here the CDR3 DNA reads TGCAGCGTTTGGGACATCGACCAGAACTATGGCTACACCTTC.

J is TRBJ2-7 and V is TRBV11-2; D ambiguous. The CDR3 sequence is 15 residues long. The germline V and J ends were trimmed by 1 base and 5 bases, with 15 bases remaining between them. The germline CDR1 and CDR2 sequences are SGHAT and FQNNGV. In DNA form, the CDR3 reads TGTGCCAGCAGCTTAGTTATGCCGGGTGACCACGAGCAGTACTTC. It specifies CASSLVMPGDHEQYF.

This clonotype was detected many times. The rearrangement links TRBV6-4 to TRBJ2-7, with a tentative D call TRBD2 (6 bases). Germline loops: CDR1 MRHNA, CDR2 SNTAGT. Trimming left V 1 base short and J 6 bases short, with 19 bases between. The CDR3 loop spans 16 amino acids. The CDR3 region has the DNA TGTGCCAGCAGTGACTTCCCGGGACTGCGATACCCCGAGCAGTACTTC. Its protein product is CASSDFPGLRYPEQYF.

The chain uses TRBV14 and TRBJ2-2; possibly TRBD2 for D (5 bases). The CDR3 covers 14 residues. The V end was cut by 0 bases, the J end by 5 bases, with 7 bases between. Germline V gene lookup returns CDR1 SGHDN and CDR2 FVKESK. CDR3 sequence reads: CASSQDGGTGELFF. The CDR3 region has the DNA TGTGCCAGCAGCCAAGATGGAGGAACCGGGGAGCTGTTTTTT.

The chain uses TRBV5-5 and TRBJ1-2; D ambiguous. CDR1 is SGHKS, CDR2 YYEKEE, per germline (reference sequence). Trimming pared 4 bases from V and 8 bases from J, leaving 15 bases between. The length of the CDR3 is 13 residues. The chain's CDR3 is CASSPLVTGGYTF. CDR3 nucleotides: TGTGCCAGCAGCCCTCTAGTGACCGGCGGCTACACCTTC.

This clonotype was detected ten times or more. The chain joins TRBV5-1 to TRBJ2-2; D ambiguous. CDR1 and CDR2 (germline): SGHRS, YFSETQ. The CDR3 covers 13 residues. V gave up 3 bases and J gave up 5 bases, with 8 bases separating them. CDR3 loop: CASSSGWTGELFF. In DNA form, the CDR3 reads TGCGCCAGCAGCTCTGGGTGGACCGGGGAGCTGTTTTTT.

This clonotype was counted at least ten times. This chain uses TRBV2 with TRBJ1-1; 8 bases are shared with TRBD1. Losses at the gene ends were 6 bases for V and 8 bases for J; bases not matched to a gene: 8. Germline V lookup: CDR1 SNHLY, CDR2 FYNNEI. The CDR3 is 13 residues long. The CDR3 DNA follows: TGTGCCAGCAGCACCCGGACAGGGAAAGAAGCTTTCTTT. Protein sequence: CASSTRTGKEAFF. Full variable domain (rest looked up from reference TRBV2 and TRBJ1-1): EPEVTQTPSHQVTQMGQEVILRCVPISNHLYFYWYRQILGQKVEFLVSFYNNEISEKSEIFDDQFSVERPDGSNFTLKIRSTKLEDSAMYFCASSTRTGKEAFFGQGTRLTVV.

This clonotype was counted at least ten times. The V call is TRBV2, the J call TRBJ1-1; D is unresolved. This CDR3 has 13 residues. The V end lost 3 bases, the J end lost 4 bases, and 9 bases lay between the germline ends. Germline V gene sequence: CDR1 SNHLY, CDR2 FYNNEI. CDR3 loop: CASSEVEGTEAFF. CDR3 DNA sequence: TGTGCCAGCAGTGAGGTAGAGGGCACTGAAGCTTTCTTT.

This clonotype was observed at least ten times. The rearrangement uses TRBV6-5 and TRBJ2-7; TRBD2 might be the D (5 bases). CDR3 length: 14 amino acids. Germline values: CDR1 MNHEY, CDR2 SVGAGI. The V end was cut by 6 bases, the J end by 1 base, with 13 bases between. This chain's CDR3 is CASSNSRRSYEQYF. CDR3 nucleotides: TGTGCCAGCAGCAACTCTAGGAGGTCCTACGAGCAGTACTTC.

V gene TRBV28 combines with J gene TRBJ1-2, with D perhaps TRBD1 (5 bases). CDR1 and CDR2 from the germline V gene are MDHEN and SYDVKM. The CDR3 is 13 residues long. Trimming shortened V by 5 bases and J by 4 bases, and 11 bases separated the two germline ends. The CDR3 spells CASSRDRTYGYTF. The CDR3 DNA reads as TGTGCCAGCAGTCGAGACAGAACCTATGGCTACACCTTC.

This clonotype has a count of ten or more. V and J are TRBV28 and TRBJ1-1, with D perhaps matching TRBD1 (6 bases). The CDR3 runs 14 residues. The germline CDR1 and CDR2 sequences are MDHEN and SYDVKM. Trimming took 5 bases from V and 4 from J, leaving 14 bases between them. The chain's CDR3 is CASSPGGLGTEAFF. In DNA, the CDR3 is TGTGCCAGCAGTCCCGGGGGGCTGGGCACTGAAGCTTTCTTT. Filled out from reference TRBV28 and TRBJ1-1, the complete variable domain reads DVKVTQSSRYLVKRTGEKVFLECVQDMDHENMFWYRQDPGLGLRLIYFSYDVKMKEKGDIPEGYSVSREKKERFSLILESASTNQTSMYLCASSPGGLGTEAFFGQGTRLTVV.

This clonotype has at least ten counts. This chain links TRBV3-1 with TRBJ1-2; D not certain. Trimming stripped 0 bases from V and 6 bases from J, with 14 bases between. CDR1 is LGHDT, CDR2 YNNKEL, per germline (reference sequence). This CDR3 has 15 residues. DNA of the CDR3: TGTGCCAGCAGCCAAGATGTGGACCGCCGGGATGGCTACACCTTC. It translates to CASSQDVDRRDGYTF.

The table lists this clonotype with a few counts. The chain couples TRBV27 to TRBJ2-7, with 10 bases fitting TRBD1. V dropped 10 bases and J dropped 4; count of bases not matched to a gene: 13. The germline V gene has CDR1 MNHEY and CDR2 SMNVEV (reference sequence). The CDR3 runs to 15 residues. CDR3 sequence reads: CANSRVDRGPYEQYF. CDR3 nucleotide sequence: TGTGCCAACAGCCGAGTAGACAGGGGGCCATACGAGCAGTACTTC.

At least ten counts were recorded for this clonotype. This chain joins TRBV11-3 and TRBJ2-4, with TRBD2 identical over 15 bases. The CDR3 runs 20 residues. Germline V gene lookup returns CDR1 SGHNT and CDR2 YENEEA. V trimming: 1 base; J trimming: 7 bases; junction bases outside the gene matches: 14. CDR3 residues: CASSLGTGLAGGPGGNIQYF. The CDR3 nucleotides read TGTGCCAGCAGCTTAGGAACTGGACTAGCGGGGGGGCCCGGGGGGAACATTCAGTACTTC.

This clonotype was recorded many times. CDR3 bases: TGTGCCAGCAGTTACTCCGAGAGCTCTGGAAACACCATATATTTT. As protein: CASSYSESSGNTIYF. The gene calls are TRBV6-5 and TRBJ1-3; D is undetermined. The V gene's germline CDR1 is MNHEY and CDR2 SVGAGI. V lost 0 bases to trimming and J lost 0 bases, with 6 bases between them. This CDR3 has 15 residues.

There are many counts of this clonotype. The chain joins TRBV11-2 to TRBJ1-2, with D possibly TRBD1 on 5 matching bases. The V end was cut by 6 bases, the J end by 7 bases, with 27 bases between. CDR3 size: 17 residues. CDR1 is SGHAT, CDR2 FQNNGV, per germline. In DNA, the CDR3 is TGTGCCAGCAGACATCCGGTCCCGGGACCCGAGACAATTGGCTACACCTTC. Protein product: CASRHPVPGPETIGYTF.

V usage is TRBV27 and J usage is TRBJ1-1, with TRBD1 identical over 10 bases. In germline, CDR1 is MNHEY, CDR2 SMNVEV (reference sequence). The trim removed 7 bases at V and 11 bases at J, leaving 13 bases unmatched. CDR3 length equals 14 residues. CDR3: CASTSGTGDVRAFF. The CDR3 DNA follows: TGTGCCAGCACTTCCGGGACAGGGGACGTTCGGGCTTTCTTT.

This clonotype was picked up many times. As DNA, the CDR3 is TGTGCCAGCAGTCCCGGGGGGAGGGCCCTCTACGAGCAGTACTTC. Its translation: CASSPGGRALYEQYF. This chain links TRBV12-3 or TRBV12-4 with TRBJ2-7, with 7 nucleotides matching TRBD2. The V gene end was trimmed by 5 bases and the J gene end by 3 bases; junction bases not matched to a gene: 10. The CDR3 consists of 15 residues.

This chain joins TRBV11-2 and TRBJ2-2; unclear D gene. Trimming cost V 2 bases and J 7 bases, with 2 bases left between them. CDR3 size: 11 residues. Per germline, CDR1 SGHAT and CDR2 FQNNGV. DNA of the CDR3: TGTGCCAGCAGCTTATACGGGGAGCTGTTTTTT. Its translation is CASSLYGELFF.

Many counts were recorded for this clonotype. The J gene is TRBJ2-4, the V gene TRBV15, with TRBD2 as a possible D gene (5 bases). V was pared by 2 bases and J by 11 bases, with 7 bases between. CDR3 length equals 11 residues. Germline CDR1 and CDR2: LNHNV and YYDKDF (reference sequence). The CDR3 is CATSRKGVQYF. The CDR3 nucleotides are TGTGCCACCAGCAGAAAGGGAGTTCAGTACTTC. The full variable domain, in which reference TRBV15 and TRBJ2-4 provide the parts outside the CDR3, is DAMVIQNPRYQVTQFGKPVTLSCSQTLNHNVMYWYQQKSSQAPKLLFHYYDKDFNNEADTPDNFQSRRPNTSFCFLDIRSPGLGDTAMYLCATSRKGVQYFGAGTRLSVL.

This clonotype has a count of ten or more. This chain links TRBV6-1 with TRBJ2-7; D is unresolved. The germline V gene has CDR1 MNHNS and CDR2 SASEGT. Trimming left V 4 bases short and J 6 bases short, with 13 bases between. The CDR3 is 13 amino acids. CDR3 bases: TGTGCCAGCAGTGTTTTGCAACTCTCCGAGCAGTACTTC. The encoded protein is CASSVLQLSEQYF.

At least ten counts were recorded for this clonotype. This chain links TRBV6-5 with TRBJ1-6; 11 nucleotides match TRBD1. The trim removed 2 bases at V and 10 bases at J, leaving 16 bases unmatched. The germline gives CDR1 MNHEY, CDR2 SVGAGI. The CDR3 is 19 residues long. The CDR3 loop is CASSYQEAGTGGLFSPLHF. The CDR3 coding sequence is TGTGCCAGCAGTTACCAGGAGGCCGGGACAGGGGGTCTATTCTCACCCCTCCACTTT.

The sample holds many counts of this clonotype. CDR3 region: CASSLWTGTGFRGYTF. The DNA for the CDR3 is TGTGCCAGCAGTTTATGGACCGGGACAGGGTTTCGCGGCTACACCTTC. This chain links TRBV12-3 or TRBV12-4 with TRBJ1-2; 9 bases map to TRBD1. With V trimmed by 2 bases and J by 8 bases, 12 bases remained unmatched. The CDR3 contains 16 residues.

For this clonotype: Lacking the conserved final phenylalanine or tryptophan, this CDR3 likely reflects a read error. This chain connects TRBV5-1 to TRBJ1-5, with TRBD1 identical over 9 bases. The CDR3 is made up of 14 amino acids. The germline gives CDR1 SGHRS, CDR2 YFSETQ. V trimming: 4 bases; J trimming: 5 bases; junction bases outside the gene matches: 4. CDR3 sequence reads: CASSPWTGDQPQHL. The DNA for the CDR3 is TGCGCCAGCAGCCCATGGACAGGGGATCAGCCCCAGCATCTT.